These 21 T cell receptor beta chains were sequenced from one sample in a study of CD8 T cells in ankylosing spondylitis. The study's findings and limits: The study identified a TCR beta motif of seven or eight highly homologous variants that appeared characteristic of ankylosing spondylitis blood.

For these receptors, no antigen is known. TCRdb recomputed calls from the 5' RACE reads with MiXCR, one row per CDR3 protein. The data show about 500,000 distinct CDR3 sequences, over 9.5% seen once. The specimen was blood, either unsorted or a sorted T cell fraction (not recorded which). All receptors come from a male donor with ankylosing spondylitis.

Ten or more counts support this clonotype. The CDR3 sequence is CASSLRLAGGGTNEQFF. CDR3 sequence (DNA): TGCGCCAGCAGCTTGCGGCTAGCGGGAGGCGGGACCAATGAGCAGTTCTTC. The chain couples TRBV5-1 to TRBJ2-1; 11 nucleotides align to TRBD2. From germline, CDR1 is SGHRS and CDR2 YFSETQ. CDR3 length equals 17 residues. Trimming at V came to 1 base and at J to 6 bases, leaving 9 bases not matched to a gene.

The CDR3 loop is CASSSEQDDEQFF. The CDR3 nucleotides are TGTGCCAGCAGCTCAGAACAGGACGATGAGCAGTTCTTC. This chain joins TRBV11-3 and TRBJ2-1; the D gene is possibly TRBD1 (5 bases). CDR3 length: 13 residues. V lost 4 bases, J lost 8 bases, and 12 bases lay in between. Germline V gene lookup returns CDR1 SGHNT and CDR2 YENEEA.

This rearrangement joins TRBV20-1 to TRBJ1-2; D is undetermined. The CDR3 is made up of 16 amino acids. Per the germline V gene, CDR1 is DFQATT and CDR2 is SNEGSKA (reference sequence). V was pared by 1 base and J by 1 base, with 16 bases between. The CDR3 sequence is CSARGPGEAFNYGYTF. In nucleotides, the CDR3 is TGCAGTGCTAGAGGTCCCGGTGAGGCCTTTAACTATGGCTACACCTTC.

This clonotype appeared a few times. The chain couples TRBV27 to TRBJ2-2; perhaps TRBD1 as D (6 bases). This CDR3 has 16 residues. Germline values: CDR1 MNHEY, CDR2 SMNVEV (reference sequence). Deletions cut 2 bases from V and 4 bases from J, with 14 bases between. CDR3 loop: CASSLGRTVLTGELFF. As DNA, the CDR3 is TGTGCCAGCAGTTTAGGCAGGACAGTACTCACCGGGGAGCTGTTTTTT.

V gene TRBV5-1 combines with J gene TRBJ2-5, with D possibly matching TRBD2 (6 bases). The CDR3 sequence is 14 residues long. Germline V gene lookup returns CDR1 SGHRS and CDR2 YFSETQ. The V end lost 1 base, the J end lost 2 bases, and 9 bases lay between the germline ends. This chain's CDR3 is CASSLPEGQETQYF. Here the CDR3 DNA reads TGCGCCAGCAGCTTGCCGGAGGGACAAGAGACCCAGTACTTC.

Many counts were recorded for this clonotype. V and J are TRBV5-1 and TRBJ1-2; D perhaps matches TRBD1 (5 bases). CDR3 length: 15 amino acids. Per germline, CDR1 SGHRS and CDR2 YFSETQ. Between the trimmed V and J ends, which lost 4 bases and 1 base, there was a span of 14 bases. CDR3 region: CASSPGGVSNYGYTF. The CDR3, as DNA: TGCGCCAGCAGCCCTGGGGGAGTGAGTAACTATGGCTACACCTTC.

CDR3 region: CSVSGQAADTQYF. Here the CDR3 DNA reads TGCAGCGTCTCAGGGCAGGCGGCGGATACGCAGTATTTT. The V gene is TRBV29-1, the J gene TRBJ2-3, with D tentatively TRBD1 (5 bases). The CDR3 sequence is 13 residues long. The V end was cut by 6 bases, the J end by 6 bases, with 16 bases between. CDR1 is SQVTM and CDR2 is ANQGSEA in the germline V gene.

The V and J genes are TRBV11-2 and TRBJ2-1; 10 bases are shared with TRBD1. Germline CDR1 SGHAT, CDR2 FQNNGV. The CDR3 totals 15 residues. V lost 5 bases, J lost 10 bases, and 11 bases stayed unmatched. The CDR3 nucleotides read TGTGCCAGCAGCCCTCGACAGGGGGCTGGGGAAGAGCAGTTCTTC. Residues: CASSPRQGAGEEQFF.

At least ten counts were recorded for this clonotype. The chain uses TRBV3-1 and TRBJ2-1; TRBD1 matches at 11 bases. Trimming took 1 base from V and 10 from J; bases not matched to a gene: 3. The CDR3 is 14 residues long. CDR1 LGHDT and CDR2 YNNKEL come from the germline V gene (reference sequence). This chain's CDR3 is CASSQVGQGAEQFF. In nucleotides, the CDR3 is TGTGCCAGCAGCCAAGTCGGACAGGGGGCAGAGCAGTTCTTC.

J is TRBJ2-2 and V is TRBV3-1; TRBD2 matches at 7 bases. Trimming removed 4 bases from V and 6 bases from J; junction bases left unmatched: 5. Germline V gene lookup returns CDR1 LGHDT and CDR2 YNNKEL (reference sequence). This CDR3 is built from 14 residues. The CDR3 nucleotides read TGTGCCAGCAGCCTTACTAGCGTCCCCGGGGAGCTGTTTTTT. Encoded protein: CASSLTSVPGELFF. Looking up the rest from reference TRBV3-1 and TRBJ2-2 gives the full variable domain: DTAVSQTPKYLVTQMGNDKSIKCEQNLGHDTMYWYKQDSKKFLKIMFSYNNKELIINETVPNRFSPKSPDKAHLNLHINSLELGDSAVYFCASSLTSVPGELFFGEGSRLTVL.

This clonotype was picked up a small number of times. The chain employs TRBV3-1 and TRBJ2-7; TRBD1 or TRBD2 may be the D gene (6 bases each). The CDR3 contains 17 residues. Germline-derived CDR1 and CDR2 are LGHDT and YNNKEL (reference sequence). The ends were cut back, 4 bases at V and 1 base at J, with 20 bases in the middle. CDR3 DNA sequence: TGTGCCAGCAGCCCCCGGGTTGGTACAGGGAGGTCCTACGAGCAGTACTTC. Encoded protein: CASSPRVGTGRSYEQYF.

J is TRBJ2-1 and V is TRBV4-2, with 14 bases matching TRBD2. V trimming: 0 bases; J trimming: 5 bases; junction bases outside the gene matches: 0. Per the germline V gene, CDR1 is LGHNA and CDR2 is YNFKEQ. The CDR3 is made up of 16 amino acids. This CDR3 reads CASSQEGLAGDNEQFF. CDR3 sequence (DNA): TGTGCCAGCAGCCAAGAGGGACTAGCGGGAGACAATGAGCAGTTCTTC.

This clonotype has a handful of counts. The gene calls are TRBV5-1 and TRBJ1-5, with D perhaps matching TRBD1 (5 bases). Germline CDR1 is SGHRS and CDR2 is YFSETQ. This CDR3 has 17 residues. V lost 4 bases, J lost 2 bases, and 19 bases lay in between. The CDR3 spells CASSPGTGIVGNQPQHF. The CDR3 nucleotides are TGCGCCAGCAGCCCCGGGACGGGCATCGTAGGCAATCAGCCCCAGCATTTT.

This clonotype was counted at least ten times. The chain uses TRBV10-3 and TRBJ1-1; maybe TRBD1 (5 bases). The germline V gene has CDR1 ENHRY and CDR2 SYGVKD. The CDR3 spans 13 residues. V was cut by 5 bases and J by 1 base, with 8 bases left in between. CDR3 sequence: CAISKTENTEAFF. In nucleotides, the CDR3 is TGTGCCATCAGTAAGACAGAGAACACTGAAGCTTTCTTT.

The rearrangement links TRBV6-1 to TRBJ1-5; D unresolved. CDR1 is MNHNS, CDR2 SASEGT, per germline. V lost 8 bases and J lost 3, with 14 bases in between. This CDR3 has 14 amino acids. The DNA for the CDR3 is TGTGCCAGCCACACCGACGGACCCAATCAGCCCCAGCATTTT. This encodes CASHTDGPNQPQHF.

This clonotype was observed a handful of times. The rearrangement joins TRBV5-1 to TRBJ2-5, with D tentatively TRBD2 (5 bases). V was clipped by 3 bases and J by 1 base, with 10 bases between them. Germline CDR1 and CDR2: SGHRS and YFSETQ. The CDR3 contains 14 residues. The CDR3 DNA reads as TGCGCCAGCAGCTGGGAGCCCAGCCAAGAGACCCAGTACTTC. Its translation is CASSWEPSQETQYF.

This clonotype has just a few counts. The chain uses TRBV29-1 and TRBJ1-1; 8 bases match TRBD1. CDR3 length: 13 amino acids. V lost 6 bases, J lost 4 bases, and 7 bases stayed unmatched. The V gene's germline CDR1 is SQVTM and CDR2 ANQGSEA. CDR3 DNA sequence: TGCAGCGTCTCCCCGACAGGGGTCACTGAAGCTTTCTTT. This sequence encodes CSVSPTGVTEAFF.

The rearrangement links TRBV7-2 to TRBJ1-5; D gene unclear. Between the trimmed V and J ends, which lost 5 bases and 0 bases, there was a span of 8 bases. Germline V gene data show CDR1 as SGHTA and CDR2 as FQGNSA. This CDR3 contains 14 residues. The CDR3 DNA reads TGTGCCAGCAGCCGTGATTATAGCAATCAGCCCCAGCATTTT. It yields the protein CASSRDYSNQPQHF.

This clonotype turned up a few times. The V call is TRBV20-1, the J call TRBJ2-3; 9 bases agree with TRBD2. J was trimmed by 4 bases and V by 4 bases; bases with no gene match: 24. The germline CDR1 and CDR2 sequences are DFQATT and SNEGSKA (reference sequence). The CDR3 sequence is 20 residues long. The CDR3 region is CSATSRRGLAGTGGADTQYF. CDR3 nucleotides: TGCAGTGCTACCTCCCGGCGGGGGCTAGCGGGGACGGGTGGGGCAGATACGCAGTATTTT.

Notes on this clonotype: One junction end disagrees with the germline gene, perhaps due to a read error. The genes are TRBV7-2 and TRBJ2-1, with D perhaps TRBD2 (5 bases). The CDR3 totals 16 residues. The V gene's germline CDR1 is SGHTA and CDR2 FQGNSA. CDR3 DNA sequence: TGTGCCAGCAGCCTAGCCCGGCCCCCTTATCTTTATGAGCAGTTCTTC. Protein: CASSLARPPYLYEQFF.

The chain links TRBV25-1 to TRBJ2-1; D tentatively fits TRBD1 or TRBD2 (5 bases each). V gave up 4 bases and J gave up 8 bases, with 27 bases separating them. Germline CDR1 reads MGHDK; CDR2 reads SYGVNS. This CDR3 is 18 amino acids long. Here the CDR3 reads CASSVALLRDGVLDEQFF. CDR3 sequence (DNA): TGTGCCAGCAGTGTAGCCCTACTCCGGGACGGAGTTTTGGATGAGCAGTTCTTC.